A single sample gave rise to the 19 T cell receptor beta chains below, sequenced in a study of technical replicates of blood from several donors. Produced via immunoSEQ multiplex PCR; TCRdb's table is partial and in-frame only. The sample gives about 74,000 clones, approximately 96% of which show up once; 0.35% to 0.45% is in the top ten. Sequencing used T cells isolated from PBMCs. These TCRs come from a human donor in good health.

The chain is built from TRBV7-6 and TRBJ2-7; perhaps TRBD1 as D (5 bases). V lost 2 bases and J lost 3, with 17 bases in between. Germline loops: CDR1 SGHVS, CDR2 FNYEAQ. This CDR3 region has 16 residues. The chain's CDR3 is CASSLRVASRDYEQYF. The CDR3 DNA follows: TGTGCCAGCAGCTTAAGGGTCGCGTCCAGGGACTACGAGCAGTACTTC. Combining the CDR3 with reference TRBV7-6 and TRBJ2-7 gives the whole variable domain GAGVSQSPRYKVTKRGQDVALRCDPISGHVSLYWYRQALGQGPEFLTYFNYEAQQDKSGLPNDRFSAERPEGSISTLTIQRTEQRDSAMYRCASSLRVASRDYEQYFGPGTRLTVT.

The rearrangement joins TRBV6-6 to TRBJ2-4, with 8 nucleotides matching TRBD1. The germline CDR1 and CDR2 sequences are MNHNY and SVGAGI (reference sequence). Trimming took 5 bases from V and 0 from J; bases not matched to a gene: 6. CDR3 size: 16 residues. The CDR3 DNA follows: TGTGCCAGCAGTAGGGGACAGGAGATAGCCAAAAACATTCAGTACTTC. It yields the protein CASSRGQEIAKNIQYF.

The V gene is TRBV19, the J gene TRBJ1-1; no clear D. Trimming removed 3 bases at V and 4 bases at J, with 12 bases between. The length of the CDR3 is 14 residues. Germline CDR1 is LNHDA and CDR2 is SQIVND (reference sequence). The CDR3 bases are TGTGCCAGTAGTATCCCAGGTCTGGTCACTGAAGCTTTCTTT. It specifies CASSIPGLVTEAFF.

The CDR3: CASGSSGQGPSEKLFF. DNA for the CDR3: TGTGCCAGCGGCAGCTCGGGACAGGGACCCTCTGAAAAACTGTTTTTT. This sequence joins TRBV2 and TRBJ1-4; 9 bases fit TRBD1. There are 16 residues in the CDR3. Trimming at V came to 8 bases and at J to 7 bases, leaving 14 bases not matched to a gene. Looked up from germline, CDR1 is SNHLY and CDR2 is FYNNEI.

The rearrangement uses TRBV5-4 and TRBJ1-2; 8 nucleotides agree with TRBD1. The J segment lost 7 bases and the V segment lost 4 bases, leaving 9 bases of the junction unmatched. The CDR3 sequence is 14 residues long. Germline V gene lookup returns CDR1 SGHNT and CDR2 YYREEE (reference sequence). The CDR3 bases are TGTGCCAGCAGCGAAGGACAGGGATTCTTTGGCTACACCTTC. It encodes CASSEGQGFFGYTF.

The genes are TRBV6-5 and TRBJ1-1, with 9 bases identical to TRBD1. This CDR3 has 12 residues. Germline V lookup: CDR1 MNHEY, CDR2 SVGAGI. J gave up 7 bases and V 4 bases, and 1 base lay outside the gene matches. The CDR3 nucleotides are TGTGCCAGCAGTTTGGGACAGGGTGAAGCTTTCTTT. Translation: CASSLGQGEAFF.

This sequence joins TRBV7-3 and TRBJ2-1, with D perhaps TRBD2 (5 bases). Trimming removed 3 bases at V and 0 bases at J, with 9 bases between. The CDR3 has 15 amino acids. Germline V gene data show CDR1 as SGHTA and CDR2 as FQGTGA. CDR3 sequence: CASSFERDSYNEQFF. The CDR3 coding sequence is TGTGCCAGCAGCTTCGAGAGGGACTCCTACAATGAGCAGTTCTTC. Full variable domain (missing parts from reference TRBV7-3 and TRBJ2-1): GAGVSQTPSNKVTEKGKYVELRCDPISGHTALYWYRQSLGQGPEFLIYFQGTGAADDSGLPNDRFFAVRPEGSVSTLKIQRTERGDSAVYLCASSFERDSYNEQFFGPGTRLTVL.

This clone was picked up one time. V usage is TRBV5-1 and J usage is TRBJ1-1; TRBD1 aligns across 7 bases. This CDR3 is 14 amino acids long. V lost 3 bases and J lost 12; bases outside the gene matches: 14. The germline V gene encodes CDR1 SGHRS and CDR2 YFSETQ. This CDR3 reads CASSWGSTGESSFF. The DNA of the CDR3 is TGCGCCAGCAGCTGGGGCTCTACAGGGGAATCGTCTTTCTTT. Combining the CDR3 with reference TRBV5-1 and TRBJ1-1 gives the whole variable domain KAGVTQTPRYLIKTRGQQVTLSCSPISGHRSVSWYQQTPGQGLQFLFEYFSETQRNKGNFPGRFSGRQFSNSRSEMNVSTLELGDSALYLCASSWGSTGESSFFGQGTRLTVV.

V gene TRBV27 combines with J gene TRBJ2-2; D not resolved. The CDR3 sequence is 13 residues long. V was trimmed by 3 bases and J by 2 bases, leaving 4 bases between them. Germline V gene sequence: CDR1 MNHEY, CDR2 SMNVEV (reference sequence). The CDR3: CASSFLNTGELFF. Here the CDR3 DNA reads TGTGCCAGCAGTTTTCTAAACACCGGGGAGCTGTTTTTT.

CDR3 residues: CASSLASTEQFF. The CDR3 DNA sequence: TGTGCCAGCAGCTTAGCGTCTACTGAGCAGTTCTTC. The chain combines TRBV7-9 with TRBJ2-1; no reliable D call. The germline V gene encodes CDR1 SEHNR and CDR2 FQNEAQ (reference sequence). The V end was cut by 0 bases, the J end by 9 bases, with 6 bases between. The CDR3 loop spans 12 amino acids. The complete variable domain, with remaining parts taken from reference TRBV7-9 and TRBJ2-1, reads DTGVSQNPRHKITKRGQNVTFRCDPISEHNRLYWYRQTLGQGPEFLTYFQNEAQLEKSRLLSDRFSAERPKGSFSTLEIQRTEQGDSAMYLCASSLASTEQFFGPGTRLTVL.

For the CDR3, the DNA is TGCAGTGTTTTCGGGAGACGGACCCAGTACTTC. This codes for CSVFGRRTQYF. This chain connects TRBV20-1 to TRBJ2-5, with D perhaps TRBD2 (6 bases). The CDR3 loop spans 11 amino acids. The germline V gene has CDR1 DFQATT and CDR2 SNEGSKA (reference sequence). V lost 7 bases, J lost 7 bases, and 13 bases lay in between.

This rearrangement joins TRBV27 to TRBJ2-7; TRBD1 aligns across 10 bases. From germline, CDR1 is MNHEY and CDR2 SMNVEV (reference sequence). V trimming: 6 bases; J trimming: 5 bases; junction bases outside the gene matches: 10. This CDR3 contains 15 residues. As DNA, the CDR3 is TGTGCCAGCAGATTTATGGGACAGGGGATCCACGAGCAGTACTTC. Encoded protein: CASRFMGQGIHEQYF.

The chain joins TRBV2 to TRBJ2-5, with 10 bases identical to TRBD1. V shed 7 bases and J 5 bases; nucleotides not matched to a gene: 7. CDR3 size: 14 residues. CDR1 is SNHLY and CDR2 is FYNNEI in the germline V gene. CDR3 amino acids: CASTKDRGTETQYF. The DNA for the CDR3 is TGTGCCAGCACTAAGGACAGGGGGACGGAGACCCAGTACTTC.

This chain links TRBV7-9 with TRBJ2-7, with TRBD1 identical over 10 bases. V shed 5 bases, J shed 3 bases, and the junction held 7 bases outside the gene matches. In germline, CDR1 is SEHNR, CDR2 FQNEAQ (reference sequence). This CDR3 contains 15 residues. The CDR3 sequence is CASSLTGTGDYEQYF. The DNA for the CDR3 is TGTGCCAGCAGCCTTACCGGGACAGGGGACTACGAGCAGTACTTC. Full variable domain (remainder filled in from reference TRBV7-9 and TRBJ2-7): DTGVSQNPRHKITKRGQNVTFRCDPISEHNRLYWYRQTLGQGPEFLTYFQNEAQLEKSRLLSDRFSAERPKGSFSTLEIQRTEQGDSAMYLCASSLTGTGDYEQYFGPGTRLTVT.

The chain couples TRBV6-6 to TRBJ2-7; D is possibly TRBD2 (6 bases). CDR1 is MNHNY and CDR2 is SVGAGI in the germline V gene (reference sequence). The CDR3 sequence is 14 residues long. Trimming left V 0 bases short and J 4 bases short, with 10 bases between. DNA of the CDR3: TGTGCCAGCAGTTACTCCGGGGGTGGTTACGAGCAGTACTTC. It codes for CASSYSGGGYEQYF.

Of note for this clone: In the same sample, other DNA sequences code for this CDR3. The V and J genes are TRBV19 and TRBJ1-1; 8 positions match TRBD1. Germline V lookup: CDR1 LNHDA, CDR2 SQIVND (reference sequence). The CDR3 is 13 amino acids. V was pared by 5 bases and J by 3 bases, with 2 bases of the junction left unmatched. CDR3: CASSSTGDTEAFF. Written as DNA, the CDR3 is TGTGCCAGTAGTTCGACAGGGGACACTGAAGCTTTCTTT.

V usage is TRBV19 and J usage is TRBJ1-4, with D perhaps matching TRBD1 (6 bases). V was trimmed by 7 bases and J by 8 bases, leaving 20 bases between them. CDR1 is LNHDA, CDR2 SQIVND, per germline (reference sequence). This CDR3 contains 15 residues. The CDR3 DNA reads TGTGCCAGTATGGGGGGGAGGACAGCGGAAGAAAAACTGTTTTTT. Protein product: CASMGGRTAEEKLFF.

The chain employs TRBV19 and TRBJ1-1, with TRBD1 as a possible D gene (6 bases). CDR1 is LNHDA and CDR2 is SQIVND in the germline V gene (reference sequence). Trimming removed 10 bases at V and 4 bases at J, with 19 bases between. The CDR3 covers 14 residues. The CDR3 here is CAIRRGGLGTEAFF. The DNA for the CDR3 is TGTGCCATTCGCCGGGGGGGGCTTGGCACTGAAGCTTTCTTT.

This clone was seen just once. The CDR3 DNA follows: TGTGCCAGCAGCTTAGTAGGGGTCTACACTGAAGCTTTCTTT. Its protein product is CASSLVGVYTEAFF. V gene TRBV7-9 combines with J gene TRBJ1-1; TRBD1 might be the D (5 bases). Germline CDR1 and CDR2: SEHNR and FQNEAQ (reference sequence). Trimming removed 1 base from V and 3 bases from J, with 9 bases in between. The CDR3 sequence is 14 residues long.